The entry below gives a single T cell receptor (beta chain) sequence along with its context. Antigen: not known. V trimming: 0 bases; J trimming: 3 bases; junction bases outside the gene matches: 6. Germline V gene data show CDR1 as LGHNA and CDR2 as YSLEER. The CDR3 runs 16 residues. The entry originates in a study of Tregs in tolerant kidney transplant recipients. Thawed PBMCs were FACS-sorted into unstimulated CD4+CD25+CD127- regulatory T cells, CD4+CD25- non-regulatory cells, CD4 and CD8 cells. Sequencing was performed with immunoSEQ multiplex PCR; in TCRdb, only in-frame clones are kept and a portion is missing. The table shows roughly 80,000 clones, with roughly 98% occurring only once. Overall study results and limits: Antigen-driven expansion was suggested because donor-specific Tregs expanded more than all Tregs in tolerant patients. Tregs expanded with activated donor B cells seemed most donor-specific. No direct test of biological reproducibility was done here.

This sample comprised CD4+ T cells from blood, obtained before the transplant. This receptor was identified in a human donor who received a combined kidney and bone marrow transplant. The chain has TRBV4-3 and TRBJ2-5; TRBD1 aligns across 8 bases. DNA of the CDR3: TGCGCCAGCAGCCAAGAGATAGGGACAGGAGAAGAGACCCAGTACTTC. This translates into CASSQEIGTGEETQYF.